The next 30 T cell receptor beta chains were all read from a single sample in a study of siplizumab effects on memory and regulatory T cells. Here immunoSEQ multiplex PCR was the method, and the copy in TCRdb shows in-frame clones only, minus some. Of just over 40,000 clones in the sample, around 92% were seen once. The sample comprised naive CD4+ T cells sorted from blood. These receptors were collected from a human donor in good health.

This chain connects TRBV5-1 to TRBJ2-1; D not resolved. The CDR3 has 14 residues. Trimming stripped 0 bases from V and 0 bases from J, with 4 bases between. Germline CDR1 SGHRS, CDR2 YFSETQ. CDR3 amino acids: CASSLDSSYNEQFF. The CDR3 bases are TGCGCCAGCAGCTTGGATAGCTCCTACAATGAGCAGTTCTTC. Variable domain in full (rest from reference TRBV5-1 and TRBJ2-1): KAGVTQTPRYLIKTRGQQVTLSCSPISGHRSVSWYQQTPGQGLQFLFEYFSETQRNKGNFPGRFSGRQFSNSRSEMNVSTLELGDSALYLCASSLDSSYNEQFFGPGTRLTVL.

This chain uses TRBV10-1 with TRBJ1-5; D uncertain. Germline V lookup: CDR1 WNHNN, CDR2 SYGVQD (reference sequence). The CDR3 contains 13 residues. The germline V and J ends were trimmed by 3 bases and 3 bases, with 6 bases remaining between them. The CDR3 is CASSEQPNQPQHF. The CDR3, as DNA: TGCGCCAGCAGTGAACAGCCCAATCAGCCCCAGCATTTT.

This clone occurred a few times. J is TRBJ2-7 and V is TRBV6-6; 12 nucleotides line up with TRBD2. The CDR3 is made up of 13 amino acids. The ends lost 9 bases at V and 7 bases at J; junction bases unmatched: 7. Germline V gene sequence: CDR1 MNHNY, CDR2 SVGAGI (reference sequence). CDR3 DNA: TGTGCCAGTCTACTAGCGGGAGGAGGGGAGCAGTACTTC. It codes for CASLLAGGGEQYF.

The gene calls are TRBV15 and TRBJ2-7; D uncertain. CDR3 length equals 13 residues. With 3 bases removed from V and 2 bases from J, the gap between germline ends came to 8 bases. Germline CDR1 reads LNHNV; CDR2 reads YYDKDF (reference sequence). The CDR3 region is CATSRRHTYEQYF. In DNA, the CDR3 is TGTGCCACCAGCAGGAGGCATACCTACGAGCAGTACTTC.

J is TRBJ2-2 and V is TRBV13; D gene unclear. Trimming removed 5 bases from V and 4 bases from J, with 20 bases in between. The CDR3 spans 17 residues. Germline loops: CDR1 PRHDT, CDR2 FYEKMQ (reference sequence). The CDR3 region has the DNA TGTGCCAGCAGCCCCGCTGGGTTTAAACATGGCACCGGGGAGCTGTTTTTT. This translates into CASSPAGFKHGTGELFF. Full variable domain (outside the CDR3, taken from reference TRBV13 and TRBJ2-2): AAGVIQSPRHLIKEKRETATLKCYPIPRHDTVYWYQQGPGQDPQFLISFYEKMQSDKGSIPDRFSAQQFSDYHSELNMSSLELGDSALYFCASSPAGFKHGTGELFFGEGSRLTVL.

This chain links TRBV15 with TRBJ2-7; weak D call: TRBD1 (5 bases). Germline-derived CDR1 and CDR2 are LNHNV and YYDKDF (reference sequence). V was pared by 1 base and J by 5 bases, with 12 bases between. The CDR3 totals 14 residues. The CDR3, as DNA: TGTGCCACCAGCAGAGTTGCAGGGAAAAACGAGCAGTACTTC. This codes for CATSRVAGKNEQYF.

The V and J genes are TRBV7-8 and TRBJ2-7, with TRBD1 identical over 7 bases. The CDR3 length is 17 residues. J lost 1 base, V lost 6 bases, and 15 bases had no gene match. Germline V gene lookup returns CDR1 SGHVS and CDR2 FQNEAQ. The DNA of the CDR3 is TGTGCCAGCAGACACACAGGGGTCTTGATCATTTCCTACGAGCAGTACTTC. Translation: CASRHTGVLIISYEQYF.

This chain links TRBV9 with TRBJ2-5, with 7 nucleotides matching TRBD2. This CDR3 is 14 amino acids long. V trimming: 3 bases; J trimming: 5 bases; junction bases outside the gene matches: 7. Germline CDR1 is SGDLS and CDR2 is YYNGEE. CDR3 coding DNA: TGTGCCAGCAGCGGCCAGACTAGCAGGGAGACCCAGTACTTC. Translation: CASSGQTSRETQYF. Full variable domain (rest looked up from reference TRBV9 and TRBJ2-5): DSGVTQTPKHLITATGQRVTLRCSPRSGDLSVYWYQQSLDQGLQFLIQYYNGEERAKGNILERFSAQQFPDLHSELNLSSLELGDSALYFCASSGQTSRETQYFGPGTRLLVL.

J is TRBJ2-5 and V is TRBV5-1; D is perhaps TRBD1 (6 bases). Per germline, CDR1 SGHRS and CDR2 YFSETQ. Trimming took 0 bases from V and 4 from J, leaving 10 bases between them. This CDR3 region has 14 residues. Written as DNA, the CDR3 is TGCGCCAGCAGCTTGGCCCAGGGGAGAGAGACCCAGTACTTC. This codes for CASSLAQGRETQYF.

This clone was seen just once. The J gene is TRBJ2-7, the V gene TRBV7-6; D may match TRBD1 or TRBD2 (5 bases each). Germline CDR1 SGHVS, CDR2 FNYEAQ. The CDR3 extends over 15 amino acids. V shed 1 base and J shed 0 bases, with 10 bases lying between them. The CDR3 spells CASSLESGPSYEQYF. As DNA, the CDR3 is TGTGCCAGCAGCTTAGAGTCGGGACCCTCCTACGAGCAGTACTTC.

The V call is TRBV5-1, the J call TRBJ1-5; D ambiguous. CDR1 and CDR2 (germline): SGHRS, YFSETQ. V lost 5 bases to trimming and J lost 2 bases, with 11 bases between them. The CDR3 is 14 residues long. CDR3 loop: CASSPGEGNQPQHF. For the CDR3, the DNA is TGCGCCAGCAGTCCCGGGGAGGGCAATCAGCCCCAGCATTTT.

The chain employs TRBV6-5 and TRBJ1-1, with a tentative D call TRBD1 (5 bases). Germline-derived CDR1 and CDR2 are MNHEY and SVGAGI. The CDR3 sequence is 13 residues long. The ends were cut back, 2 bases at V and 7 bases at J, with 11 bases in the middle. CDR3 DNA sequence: TGTGCCAGCAGTTACAGGGGTCGCAATGAAGCTTTCTTT. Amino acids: CASSYRGRNEAFF.

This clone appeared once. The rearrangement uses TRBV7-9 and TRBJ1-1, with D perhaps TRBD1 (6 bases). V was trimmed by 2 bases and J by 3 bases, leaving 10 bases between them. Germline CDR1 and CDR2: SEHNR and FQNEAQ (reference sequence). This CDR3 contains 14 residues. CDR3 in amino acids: CASSLTRGDTEAFF. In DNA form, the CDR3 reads TGTGCCAGCAGCTTAACCAGGGGTGACACTGAAGCTTTCTTT. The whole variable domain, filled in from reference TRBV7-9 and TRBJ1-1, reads DTGVSQNPRHKITKRGQNVTFRCDPISEHNRLYWYRQTLGQGPEFLTYFQNEAQLEKSRLLSDRFSAERPKGSFSTLEIQRTEQGDSAMYLCASSLTRGDTEAFFGQGTRLTVV.

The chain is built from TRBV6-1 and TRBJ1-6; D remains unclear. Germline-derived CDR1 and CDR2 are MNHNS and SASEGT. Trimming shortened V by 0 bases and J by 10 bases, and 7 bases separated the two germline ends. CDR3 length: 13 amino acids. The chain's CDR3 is CASSEALRSPLHF. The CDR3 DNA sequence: TGTGCCAGCAGTGAAGCGCTTCGGTCACCCCTCCACTTT.

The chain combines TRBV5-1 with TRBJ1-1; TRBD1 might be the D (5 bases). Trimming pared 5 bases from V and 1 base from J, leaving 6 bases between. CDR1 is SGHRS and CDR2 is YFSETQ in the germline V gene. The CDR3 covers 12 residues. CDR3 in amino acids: CASSDRNTEAFF. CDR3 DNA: TGCGCCAGCAGTGACAGGAACACTGAAGCTTTCTTT.

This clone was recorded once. For the CDR3, the DNA is TGTGCCAGCTCACCAGGCGTCAGTAACTCTGGAAACACCATATATTTT. This gives the protein CASSPGVSNSGNTIYF. The gene calls are TRBV18 and TRBJ1-3; no reliable D call. In germline, CDR1 is KGHSH, CDR2 LQKENI. V was cut by 2 bases and J by 0 bases, with 11 bases left in between. The CDR3 is 16 amino acids. Full variable domain (remainder filled in from reference TRBV18 and TRBJ1-3): NAGVMQNPRHLVRRRGQEARLRCSPMKGHSHVYWYRQLPEEGLKFMVYLQKENIIDESGMPKERFSAEFPKEGPSILRIQQVVRGDSAAYFCASSPGVSNSGNTIYFGEGSWLTVV.

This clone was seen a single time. The CDR3 DNA follows: TGTGCCAGCAGCTTAGATCCGGGAGCTGGGGCCAACGTCCTGACTTTC. Protein: CASSLDPGAGANVLTF. The chain has TRBV11-2 and TRBJ2-6; D possibly corresponds to TRBD2 (6 bases). Germline assignment: CDR1 SGHAT and CDR2 FQNNGV. This CDR3 comprises 16 residues. The ends were cut back, 0 bases at V and 2 bases at J, with 8 bases in the middle. Together with reference TRBV11-2 and TRBJ2-6, the CDR3 gives the full variable domain: EAGVAQSPRYKIIEKRQSVAFWCNPISGHATLYWYQQILGQGPKLLIQFQNNGVVDDSQLPKDRFSAERLKGVDSTLKIQPAKLEDSAVYLCASSLDPGAGANVLTFGAGSRLTVL.

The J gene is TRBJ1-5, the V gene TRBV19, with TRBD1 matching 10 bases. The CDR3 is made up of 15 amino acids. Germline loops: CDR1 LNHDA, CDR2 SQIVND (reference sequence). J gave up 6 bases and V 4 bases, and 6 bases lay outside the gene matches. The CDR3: CASSTSGTGAQPQHF. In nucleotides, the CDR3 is TGTGCCAGTAGTACCAGCGGGACAGGGGCTCAGCCCCAGCATTTT.

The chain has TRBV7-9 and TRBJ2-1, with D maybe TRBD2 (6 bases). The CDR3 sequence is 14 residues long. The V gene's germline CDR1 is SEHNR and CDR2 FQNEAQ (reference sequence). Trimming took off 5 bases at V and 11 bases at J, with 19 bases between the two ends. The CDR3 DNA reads TGTGCCAGCAGCCAACACCCCCCTCGGGAGAAGCAGTTCTTC. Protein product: CASSQHPPREKQFF.

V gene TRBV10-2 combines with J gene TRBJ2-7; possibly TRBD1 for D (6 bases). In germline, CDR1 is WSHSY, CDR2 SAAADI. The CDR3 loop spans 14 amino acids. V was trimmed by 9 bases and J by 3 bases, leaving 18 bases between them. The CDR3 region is CASTNNRAFYEQYF. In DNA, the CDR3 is TGCGCCAGTACAAACAACAGGGCCTTCTACGAGCAGTACTTC.

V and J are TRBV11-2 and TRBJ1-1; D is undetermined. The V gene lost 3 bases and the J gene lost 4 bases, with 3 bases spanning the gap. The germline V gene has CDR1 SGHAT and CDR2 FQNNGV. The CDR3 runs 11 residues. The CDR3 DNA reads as TGTGCCAGCAGCTTGAGCACTGAAGCTTTCTTT. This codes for CASSLSTEAFF.

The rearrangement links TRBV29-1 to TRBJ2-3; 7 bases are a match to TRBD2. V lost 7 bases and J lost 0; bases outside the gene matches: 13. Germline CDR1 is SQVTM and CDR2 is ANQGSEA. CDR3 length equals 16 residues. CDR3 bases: TGCAGCGGTCTCGGTTTACTAGCGACTAGCACAGATACGCAGTATTTT. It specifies CSGLGLLATSTDTQYF.

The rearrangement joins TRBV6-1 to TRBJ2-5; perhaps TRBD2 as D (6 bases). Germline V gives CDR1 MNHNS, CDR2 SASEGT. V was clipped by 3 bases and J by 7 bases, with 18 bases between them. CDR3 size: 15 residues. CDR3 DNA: TGTGCCAGCAGTGAGAGTTCGACCAGCGGGTTGACCCAGTACTTC. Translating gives CASSESSTSGLTQYF.

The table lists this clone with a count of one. The CDR3 sequence: CASSQSNPGNNQPQHF. Here the CDR3 DNA reads TGTGCCAGCAGCCAATCGAACCCAGGGAATAATCAGCCCCAGCATTTT. This sequence joins TRBV16 and TRBJ1-5; the D gene is possibly TRBD1 (5 bases). V lost 0 bases to trimming and J lost 4 bases, with 13 bases between them. In germline, CDR1 is KGHSY, CDR2 FQNENV. The CDR3 consists of 16 residues.

The CDR3 DNA reads TGTGCCAGCTCACCACAAGGACTAGCGGGGTCCACTGAGCAGTTCTTC. Its protein is CASSPQGLAGSTEQFF. The chain employs TRBV18 and TRBJ2-1; 12 bases match TRBD2. This CDR3 region has 16 residues. V gave up 1 base and J gave up 9 bases; unmatched junction bases: 7. Germline V gene sequence: CDR1 KGHSH, CDR2 LQKENI. The whole variable domain, remainder taken from reference TRBV18 and TRBJ2-1, is NAGVMQNPRHLVRRRGQEARLRCSPMKGHSHVYWYRQLPEEGLKFMVYLQKENIIDESGMPKERFSAEFPKEGPSILRIQQVVRGDSAAYFCASSPQGLAGSTEQFFGPGTRLTVL.

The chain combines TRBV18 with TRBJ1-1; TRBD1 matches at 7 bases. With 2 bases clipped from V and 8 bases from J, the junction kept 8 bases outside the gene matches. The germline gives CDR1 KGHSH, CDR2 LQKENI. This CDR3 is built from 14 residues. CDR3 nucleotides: TGTGCCAGCTCACCAGGGACAGCTGTTTACGAAGCTTTCTTT. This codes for CASSPGTAVYEAFF. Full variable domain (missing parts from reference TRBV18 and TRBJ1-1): NAGVMQNPRHLVRRRGQEARLRCSPMKGHSHVYWYRQLPEEGLKFMVYLQKENIIDESGMPKERFSAEFPKEGPSILRIQQVVRGDSAAYFCASSPGTAVYEAFFGQGTRLTVV.

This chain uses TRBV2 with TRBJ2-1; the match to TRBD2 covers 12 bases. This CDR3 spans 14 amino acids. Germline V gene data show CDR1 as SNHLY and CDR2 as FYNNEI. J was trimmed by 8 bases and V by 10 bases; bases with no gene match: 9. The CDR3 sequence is CATRRLAGVDEQFF. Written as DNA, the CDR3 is TGTGCCACTCGTAGACTAGCGGGAGTCGATGAGCAGTTCTTC.

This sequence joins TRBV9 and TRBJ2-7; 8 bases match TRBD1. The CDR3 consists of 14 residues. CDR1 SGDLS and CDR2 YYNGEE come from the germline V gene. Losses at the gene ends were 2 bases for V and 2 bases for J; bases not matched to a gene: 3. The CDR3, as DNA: TGTGCCAGCAGCGTCGGGACAGGACCCTACGAGCAGTACTTC. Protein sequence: CASSVGTGPYEQYF.

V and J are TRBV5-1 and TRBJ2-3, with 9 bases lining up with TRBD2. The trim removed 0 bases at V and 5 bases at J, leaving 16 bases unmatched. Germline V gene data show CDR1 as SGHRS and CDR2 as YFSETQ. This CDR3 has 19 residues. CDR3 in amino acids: CASSLGALSGRSGGDTQYF. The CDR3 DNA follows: TGCGCCAGCAGCTTGGGGGCTTTGAGCGGGAGGAGCGGTGGAGATACGCAGTATTTT.

CDR3 in amino acids: CASSEAGVPSETQYF. The DNA of the CDR3 is TGTGCCAGCAGTGAAGCAGGGGTCCCTTCAGAGACCCAGTACTTC. This chain connects TRBV2 to TRBJ2-5, with D tentatively TRBD1 (5 bases). The germline V gene encodes CDR1 SNHLY and CDR2 FYNNEI. V was shortened by 0 bases and J by 4 bases, with 12 bases between the two germline ends. The CDR3 spans 15 residues.